This T cell receptor (beta chain) is drawn from a study of neurological immune-mediated disorders. General study results and limits: Healthy controls had more TCR clonal expansion than multiple sclerosis, which showed the least, whereas HTLV-1-associated myelopathy showed the most.

This CDR3 spans 16 amino acids. From germline, CDR1 is SGHRS and CDR2 YFSETQ. Trimming left V 0 bases short and J 3 bases short, with 13 bases between. Sample time point: longitudinal time-point 3. This clonotype was seen at least ten times. Its target is not known. TCRdb reanalysed the 5' RACE reads using MiXCR and keeps one entry per CDR3 protein. Among more than 100,000 distinct CDR3 sequences listed, 11% were seen once. This clonotype was sampled from a female donor with HTLV-1-associated myelopathy (HAM/TSP). This sequence joins TRBV5-1 and TRBJ1-3; no firm D call. Sequencing was carried out using PBMCs. The CDR3 coding sequence is TGCGCCAGCAGCTTGGGGCCTCCGGGTGGTGGAAACACCATATATTTT. It codes for CASSLGPPGGGNTIYF.